A single sample gave rise to the 19 T cell receptor beta chains below, sequenced in a study of OX40 agonist ivuxolimab in advanced cancers. The library was produced with the immunoSEQ multiplex PCR assay. Not all clones reach the TCRdb copy of this immuneACCESS table, which keeps in-frame sequences only. Checked studies attribute under half of the gap to unresolved V genes and leave the rest unexplained. The sample contains tens of thousands of clones, about 85% of them found a single time. The ten biggest clones cover over 3% of the sample. The starting material was CD4+ or CD8+ T cells sorted from blood, obtained in a trial of the OX40 agonist ivuxolimab. Source of these receptors: an adult with an advanced solid tumor such as melanoma, head and neck, liver or kidney cancer.

The V call is TRBV4-1, the J call TRBJ1-1; a weak D match, TRBD1 (6 bases). This CDR3 spans 14 amino acids. The germline gives CDR1 MGHRA, CDR2 YSYEKL. The V end lost 3 bases, the J end lost 6 bases, and 14 bases lay between the germline ends. The CDR3: CASSHTGTKPEAFF. The CDR3 region has the DNA TGCGCCAGCAGCCATACCGGGACAAAACCTGAAGCTTTCTTT.

V is TRBV4-3 and J is TRBJ2-1, with 7 nucleotides matching TRBD2. The V and J ends lost 0 bases and 0 bases, in that order; junction bases with no gene match: 8. Germline V CDR1 and CDR2: LGHNA, YSLEER. The CDR3 sequence is 18 residues long. The CDR3 sequence: CASSQDEAGWSSYNEQFF. DNA for the CDR3: TGCGCCAGCAGCCAAGATGAAGCGGGATGGAGCTCCTACAATGAGCAGTTCTTC.

V gene TRBV19 combines with J gene TRBJ2-7; TRBD2 matches at 10 bases. This CDR3 is built from 14 residues. From germline, CDR1 is LNHDA and CDR2 SQIVND (reference sequence). V was pared by 4 bases and J by 0 bases, with 0 bases of the junction left unmatched. This CDR3 reads CASSTSGSSYEQYF. For the CDR3, the DNA is TGTGCCAGTAGTACTAGCGGGAGCTCCTACGAGCAGTACTTC.

This chain links TRBV6-4 with TRBJ1-5; D is undetermined. The CDR3 sequence is 14 residues long. The V gene's germline CDR1 is MRHNA and CDR2 SNTAGT. Trimming removed 6 bases from V and 0 bases from J, with 9 bases in between. CDR3 DNA sequence: TGTGCCAGCAGCCCCGATTATAGCAATCAGCCCCAGCATTTT. Translation: CASSPDYSNQPQHF.

This clone was seen a few times. The rearrangement uses TRBV4-3 and TRBJ2-7; D is unresolved. Trimming pared 1 base from V and 2 bases from J, leaving 6 bases between. The CDR3 has 13 residues. Germline V gene lookup returns CDR1 LGHNA and CDR2 YSLEER. Written as DNA, the CDR3 is TGCGCCAGCAGCCAAGCTTGGGCCTACGAGCAGTACTTC. Protein: CASSQAWAYEQYF.

As DNA, the CDR3 is TGTGCCAGCAGCTTAAATAAACTCAATGAGCAGTTCTTC. This sequence encodes CASSLNKLNEQFF. The chain joins TRBV11-3 to TRBJ2-1, with D uncertain. V gave up 2 bases and J gave up 6 bases, with 8 bases separating them. CDR3 length: 13 amino acids. Germline V gene lookup returns CDR1 SGHNT and CDR2 YENEEA.

The chain joins TRBV7-9 to TRBJ2-7; D is unclear. The ends were cut back, 3 bases at V and 0 bases at J, with 3 bases in the middle. The CDR3 contains 12 residues. From germline, CDR1 is SEHNR and CDR2 FQNEAQ (reference sequence). This chain's CDR3 is CASSFLSYEQYF. The CDR3 DNA reads TGTGCCAGCAGCTTTCTCTCCTACGAGCAGTACTTC.

The V gene is TRBV20-1, the J gene TRBJ1-3; unclear D gene. V was trimmed by 6 bases and J by 7 bases, leaving 10 bases between them. This CDR3 region has 11 residues. Germline lookup yields CDR1 DFQATT and CDR2 SNEGSKA (reference sequence). The CDR3 DNA sequence: TGCAGTGCGTCCAAGGCGAACACCATATATTTT. Amino acids: CSASKANTIYF.

The chain carries TRBV6-6 and TRBJ2-7; D might be TRBD1 (6 bases). Trimming stripped 1 base from V and 2 bases from J, with 9 bases between. Germline loops: CDR1 MNHNY, CDR2 SVGAGI (reference sequence). CDR3 length equals 14 residues. This CDR3 is CASSYLQGTYEQYF. The CDR3 DNA follows: TGTGCCAGCAGTTACTTACAGGGAACCTACGAGCAGTACTTC.

J is TRBJ1-2 and V is TRBV27, with TRBD1 matching 9 bases. V shed 4 bases, J shed 5 bases, and the junction held 5 bases outside the gene matches. This CDR3 has 14 residues. Germline V gene sequence: CDR1 MNHEY, CDR2 SMNVEV (reference sequence). The CDR3 region is CASSSGDRVYGYTF. CDR3 bases: TGTGCCAGCAGTTCAGGGGACAGGGTATATGGCTACACCTTC.

This sequence joins TRBV2 and TRBJ1-2; tentative D call: TRBD1 (6 bases). Trimming removed 7 bases at V and 2 bases at J, with 29 bases between. Germline V gene data show CDR1 as SNHLY and CDR2 as FYNNEI. This CDR3 is 19 amino acids long. CDR3 amino acids: CASTPNPGTPSSPNYGYTF. The CDR3 DNA is TGTGCCAGCACCCCGAACCCCGGGACACCTTCTTCACCGAACTATGGCTACACCTTC.

The chain carries TRBV14 and TRBJ2-3, with D unresolved. Looked up from germline, CDR1 is SGHDN and CDR2 is FVKESK. The CDR3 is made up of 14 amino acids. V lost 0 bases and J lost 4, with 8 bases in between. This CDR3 is CASSQDPASDTQYF. Written as DNA, the CDR3 is TGTGCCAGCAGCCAAGACCCCGCCTCAGATACGCAGTATTTT.

This clone was counted only a few times. The gene calls are TRBV5-5 and TRBJ2-1; the D is unclear. Trimming cost V 4 bases and J 15 bases, with 17 bases left between them. Germline CDR1 SGHKS, CDR2 YYEKEE (reference sequence). The CDR3 is 12 residues long. Written as DNA, the CDR3 is TGTGCCAGCAGCCCGAATGGAGTGGTGGGGTTCTTC. Translating it yields CASSPNGVVGFF.

This sequence joins TRBV6-5 and TRBJ2-1; the D is unclear. V lost 6 bases to trimming and J lost 10 bases, with 13 bases between them. This CDR3 region has 12 residues. Germline CDR1 reads MNHEY; CDR2 reads SVGAGI. In DNA form, the CDR3 reads TGTGCCAGCAGCAGACCTCCCTTGGAGCAGTTCTTC. It encodes CASSRPPLEQFF.

This clone was seen only a few times. The V gene is TRBV7-9, the J gene TRBJ2-1; no definite D call. Germline V gene data show CDR1 as SEHNR and CDR2 as FQNEAQ (reference sequence). This CDR3 has 12 residues. V lost 1 base and J lost 10, with 8 bases in between. CDR3 protein: CASSLESLEQFF. Here the CDR3 DNA reads TGTGCCAGCAGCTTAGAGAGCTTAGAGCAGTTCTTC. Filled out from reference TRBV7-9 and TRBJ2-1, the complete variable domain reads DTGVSQNPRHKITKRGQNVTFRCDPISEHNRLYWYRQTLGQGPEFLTYFQNEAQLEKSRLLSDRFSAERPKGSFSTLEIQRTEQGDSAMYLCASSLESLEQFFGPGTRLTVL.

This chain joins TRBV15 and TRBJ1-5; TRBD1 might be the D (5 bases). This CDR3 region has 15 residues. Trimming stripped 1 base from V and 6 bases from J, with 13 bases between. Germline V gives CDR1 LNHNV, CDR2 YYDKDF (reference sequence). CDR3 region: CATSRGPGSFQPQHF. The CDR3 DNA sequence: TGTGCCACCAGCAGAGGACCAGGGTCATTTCAGCCCCAGCATTTT.

V gene TRBV18 combines with J gene TRBJ2-7, with 8 bases fitting TRBD1. The CDR3 is 16 amino acids. The trim removed 4 bases at V and 4 bases at J, leaving 12 bases unmatched. Germline V lookup: CDR1 KGHSH, CDR2 LQKENI. For the CDR3, the DNA is TGTGCCAGCTCACTGACAGGGGCACTATCCTTATACGAGCAGTACTTC. It yields the protein CASSLTGALSLYEQYF.

This clone was seen once. The chain couples TRBV5-4 to TRBJ1-1, with TRBD1 as a possible D gene (6 bases). Germline-derived CDR1 and CDR2 are SGHNT and YYREEE (reference sequence). Between the trimmed V and J ends, which lost 0 bases and 5 bases, there was a span of 11 bases. The CDR3 has 14 residues. This chain's CDR3 is CASSLAGGGTEAFF. CDR3 nucleotides: TGTGCCAGCAGCTTGGCGGGGGGCGGGACTGAAGCTTTCTTT.

The genes are TRBV5-1 and TRBJ2-7, with 8 bases that match TRBD1. CDR3 length: 14 residues. From germline, CDR1 is SGHRS and CDR2 YFSETQ. V gave up 5 bases and J gave up 2 bases; unmatched junction bases: 6. CDR3 bases: TGCGCCAGCAGAAAGGGGACAGGAGCCTACGAGCAGTACTTC. This encodes CASRKGTGAYEQYF.